This is a list of T cell receptor beta chains from one sample in a study of CXCR3-negative and CXCR3-positive naive CD8 T cells. TCRdb re-called the 5' RACE reads; every CDR3 protein appears as one record, without DNA. There are some 120,000 distinct CDR3 sequences in the sample, with about 0.34% held by the top ten. Specimen: naive CXCR3+ CD8+ T cells from blood. Every receptor here comes from a human donor in good health. Some clones in this sample may be carry-over from other donors' samples. CDR3s include the opening cysteine and the closing phenylalanine or tryptophan.

V	J	CDR3
TRBV5-1	TRBJ2-7	CASSLGLAGVYEQYF
TRBV10-2	TRBJ2-5	CASSALRTSEETQYF
TRBV29-1	TRBJ2-7	CSAWTSGSSYF
TRBV15	TRBJ2-1	CATSRPSDGYNEQFF
TRBV7-8	TRBJ2-1	CVGQGFNNEQFF
TRBV21-1	TRBJ2-6	CASTGEISGANVLTF
TRBV4-2	TRBJ2-1	CASSQVPAGGYNEQFF
TRBV29-1	TRBJ2-1	CSVADSSYNEQFF
TRBV7-8	TRBJ2-7	CASSLSRIYEQYF
TRBV23-1	TRBJ2-1	CATTGLTYNEQFF
TRBV6-2/TRBV6-3	TRBJ2-7	CASSRGDYEQYF
TRBV7-8	TRBJ2-3	CASGSSTDTQYF
TRBV9	TRBJ2-2	CASSVWGAGGNTGELFF
TRBV7-7	TRBJ2-5	CASNVDRDQETQYF
TRBV3-1	TRBJ2-1	CASSRLRGNNEQFF
TRBV9	TRBJ1-1	CASSASGAPLNTEAFF
TRBV14	TRBJ2-1	CASSQEGGQGYNEQFF
TRBV7-6	TRBJ2-7	CASSFAGGTYEQYF
TRBV12-3/TRBV12-4	TRBJ2-1	CASSFRERSHEQFF
TRBV2	TRBJ1-1	CASSDGVGENTEAFF
TRBV19	TRBJ2-7	CASSPVISYEQYF
TRBV2	TRBJ2-7	CASSVGTGGRWNEQYF
TRBV9	TRBJ2-1	CASSVLAGVPHEQFF
TRBV28	TRBJ2-5	CASRKLRDYKQETQYF
TRBV5-1	TRBJ2-7	CASSPEGTAPFYEQYF
TRBV19	TRBJ2-7	CASSIAGVGPYEQYF
TRBV20-1	TRBJ2-1	CSATTGTGTVAQFF
TRBV28	TRBJ1-1	CASSLDRMNTEAFF
TRBV7-8	TRBJ2-2	CASSFLGDRTWTGELFF
TRBV29-1	TRBJ1-3	CSVEMGIGNTIYF
TRBV6-5	TRBJ2-5	CASSPSLAVQETQYF
TRBV29-1	TRBJ2-2	CSVVGGRTGDTGELFF
TRBV2	TRBJ2-2	CASSSKRLAGVNTGELFF
TRBV28	TRBJ1-1	CASSLVGGFGTEAFF
TRBV19	TRBJ1-1	CASSIGRGTEAFF
TRBV7-9	TRBJ1-1	CASSPILITEAFF
TRBV5-1	TRBJ2-7	CASTLAGSSYEQYF
TRBV7-2	TRBJ1-2	CASSLPGQHASGFGYTF
TRBV27	TRBJ2-7	CASSLWTGMDFYEQYF
TRBV19	TRBJ2-3	CASSIDPTDTQYF
TRBV6-2/TRBV6-3	TRBJ1-1	CASSPSEGAEAFF
TRBV29-1	TRBJ2-3	CSVEDQARGWWADTQYF
TRBV28	TRBJ2-7	CASSYAGPSYEQYF